Each of the 4 T cell receptor beta chains below was sequenced from the same sample in a study of neurological immune-mediated disorders. TCRdb ran MiXCR on the 5' RACE reads and lists one entry per CDR3 protein. In the table there are roughly 90,000 distinct CDR3 sequences, 3% to 4.5% of which are singletons. The sequencing input was PBMCs. Receptors were obtained from a woman in her 50s with multiple sclerosis.

There are many counts of this clonotype. V and J are TRBV5-1 and TRBJ2-7; D not resolved. V shed 4 bases and J shed 4 bases, with 15 bases lying between them. The CDR3 totals 14 residues. CDR1 and CDR2 (germline): SGHRS, YFSETQ. Here the CDR3 DNA reads TGCGCCAGCAGCAAATCTCCCGTAGAGTACGAGCAGTACTTC. Amino acids: CASSKSPVEYEQYF. Looking up the rest from reference TRBV5-1 and TRBJ2-7 gives the full variable domain: KAGVTQTPRYLIKTRGQQVTLSCSPISGHRSVSWYQQTPGQGLQFLFEYFSETQRNKGNFPGRFSGRQFSNSRSEMNVSTLELGDSALYLCASSKSPVEYEQYFGPGTRLTVT.

This clonotype was recorded at least ten times. This chain links TRBV5-1 with TRBJ2-3, with 8 bases lining up with TRBD2. Germline CDR1 and CDR2: SGHRS and YFSETQ. The CDR3 is made up of 17 amino acids. V shed 2 bases, J shed 0 bases, and the junction held 8 bases outside the gene matches. In DNA form, the CDR3 reads TGCGCCAGCAGCTTCCTCCGGACTAGCCCTAGCACAGATACGCAGTATTTT. It yields the protein CASSFLRTSPSTDTQYF.

The V call is TRBV5-1, the J call TRBJ1-5, with 9 nucleotides matching TRBD1. In germline, CDR1 is SGHRS, CDR2 YFSETQ. The CDR3 spans 15 residues. V dropped 4 bases and J dropped 5; count of bases not matched to a gene: 7. The CDR3 DNA reads TGCGCCAGCAGCCCGGGGACAGGGTGGGATCAGCCCCAGCATTTT. Translated: CASSPGTGWDQPQHF.

This clonotype was seen repeatedly, ten times or more. The V gene is TRBV5-6, the J gene TRBJ2-7; perhaps TRBD1 as D (5 bases). V was shortened by 0 bases and J by 8 bases, with 15 bases between the two germline ends. The CDR3 length is 14 residues. Germline CDR1 and CDR2: SGHDT and YYEEEE. Written as DNA, the CDR3 is TGTGCCAGCAGCTTGGCCCAGGGCGCCTTCAAGCAGTACTTC. Residues: CASSLAQGAFKQYF.